A single sample is the source of the 32 T cell receptor beta chains below, sequenced in a study of T cells after yellow fever vaccination. MiXCR was run by TCRdb on the 5' RACE reads, yielding one entry per CDR3 protein. The top ten hold around 3.2% of the sample, which has 300,000 to 400,000 distinct CDR3 sequences, about 10% seen once. This specimen consisted of CD4+ T cells sorted from PBMCs, obtained 45 days after the yellow fever booster vaccination. These receptors were collected from a man aged 18 to 35 who received the YFV17D yellow fever vaccine.

The sample holds a few counts of this clonotype. This chain links TRBV5-1 with TRBJ2-3, with D tentatively TRBD2 (6 bases). Germline CDR1 is SGHRS and CDR2 is YFSETQ. Trimming removed 1 base from V and 1 base from J, with 13 bases in between. CDR3 size: 16 residues. The DNA for the CDR3 is TGCGCCAGCAGCTTGCTTGGGGGAGGAGGCACAGATACGCAGTATTTT. Translated, it gives CASSLLGGGGTDTQYF. Drawing the rest from reference TRBV5-1 and TRBJ2-3, the complete variable domain is KAGVTQTPRYLIKTRGQQVTLSCSPISGHRSVSWYQQTPGQGLQFLFEYFSETQRNKGNFPGRFSGRQFSNSRSEMNVSTLELGDSALYLCASSLLGGGGTDTQYFGPGTRLTVL.

J is TRBJ2-6 and V is TRBV15; D remains unclear. Germline lookup yields CDR1 LNHNV and CDR2 YYDKDF (reference sequence). The CDR3 contains 15 residues. Trimming took off 0 bases at V and 2 bases at J, with 5 bases between the two ends. CDR3 residues: CATSRDRAGANVLTF. CDR3 coding DNA: TGTGCCACCAGCAGAGATCGGGCTGGGGCCAACGTCCTGACTTTC.

This clonotype occurred many times. This chain links TRBV5-1 with TRBJ2-1; 9 nucleotides match TRBD1. The V gene's germline CDR1 is SGHRS and CDR2 YFSETQ. V lost 0 bases, J lost 6 bases, and 4 bases stayed unmatched. The CDR3 loop spans 15 amino acids. CDR3 DNA sequence: TGCGCCAGCAGCTTGGGATTACAGGGGGCCAATGAGCAGTTCTTC. As protein: CASSLGLQGANEQFF.

This clonotype was picked up a small number of times. The chain has TRBV6-1 and TRBJ2-1; perhaps TRBD1 as D (6 bases). Trimming removed 6 bases at V and 9 bases at J, with 12 bases between. The germline CDR1 and CDR2 sequences are MNHNS and SASEGT. CDR3 size: 12 residues. CDR3 sequence (DNA): TGTGCCAGCAGACCGAGGGGGACTGAGCAGTTCTTC. Amino acids: CASRPRGTEQFF.

The rearrangement joins TRBV28 to TRBJ2-2; the D gene is possibly TRBD1 (6 bases). With 7 bases removed from V and 6 bases from J, the gap between germline ends came to 12 bases. The germline V gene has CDR1 MDHEN and CDR2 SYDVKM. CDR3 length: 13 amino acids. CDR3 sequence reads: CASTRGWAGELFF. CDR3 nucleotide sequence: TGTGCCAGCACCAGGGGCTGGGCCGGGGAGCTGTTTTTT.

This clonotype was observed a few times. V usage is TRBV4-3 and J usage is TRBJ2-2; D call uncertain. This CDR3 comprises 14 residues. The germline V gene encodes CDR1 LGHNA and CDR2 YSLEER. V lost 3 bases to trimming and J lost 6 bases, with 11 bases between them. Here the CDR3 reads CASSQMTDAGELFF. The CDR3, as DNA: TGCGCCAGCAGCCAGATGACCGACGCCGGGGAGCTGTTTTTT.

There are many counts of this clonotype. The V gene is TRBV10-2, the J gene TRBJ2-5; a weak D match, TRBD2 (6 bases). The germline V gene has CDR1 WSHSY and CDR2 SAAADI. V lost 2 bases to trimming and J lost 0 bases, with 16 bases between them. This CDR3 has 17 amino acids. In DNA form, the CDR3 reads TGCGCCAGCAGTGAGGGGTCCGGATGGGGGGACCAAGAGACCCAGTACTTC. Its translation is CASSEGSGWGDQETQYF.

The genes are TRBV19 and TRBJ2-2; D ambiguous. This CDR3 is 15 amino acids long. V was pared by 5 bases and J by 4 bases, with 14 bases between. Per germline, CDR1 LNHDA and CDR2 SQIVND (reference sequence). The CDR3 DNA reads as TGTGCCAGTAGTCTCCACAGCAAACCCACCGGGGAGCTGTTTTTT. Amino acids: CASSLHSKPTGELFF.

This clonotype has a count of ten or more. The chain couples TRBV6-6 to TRBJ1-1, with D hard to call. The CDR3 sequence is 14 residues long. Germline lookup yields CDR1 MNHNY and CDR2 SVGAGI (reference sequence). Between the trimmed V and J ends, which lost 4 bases and 3 bases, there was a span of 12 bases. The CDR3 sequence: CASSSPFGDTEAFF. The CDR3 nucleotides are TGTGCCAGCAGTTCCCCTTTTGGGGACACTGAAGCTTTCTTT.

In this sample, this clonotype turned up a few times. The rearrangement joins TRBV7-2 to TRBJ2-3, with 7 bases that match TRBD2. CDR1 is SGHTA and CDR2 is FQGNSA in the germline V gene. The trim removed 4 bases at V and 4 bases at J, leaving 5 bases unmatched. This CDR3 region has 14 residues. The CDR3 reads CASSYRLAADTQYF. The DNA for the CDR3 is TGTGCCAGCAGCTACCGACTAGCTGCAGATACGCAGTATTTT. Full variable domain (rest looked up from reference TRBV7-2 and TRBJ2-3): GAGVSQSPSNKVTEKGKDVELRCDPISGHTALYWYRQSLGQGLEFLIYFQGNSAPDKSGLPSDRFSAERTGGSVSTLTIQRTQQEDSAVYLCASSYRLAADTQYFGPGTRLTVL.

The rearrangement joins TRBV9 to TRBJ2-3; TRBD2 might be the D (6 bases). Germline lookup yields CDR1 SGDLS and CDR2 YYNGEE. CDR3 length: 13 amino acids. Between the trimmed V and J ends, which lost 4 bases and 8 bases, there was a span of 14 bases. CDR3 bases: TGTGCCAGCAGCCCAAGAGAGGGAGGTACGCAGTATTTT. It translates to CASSPREGGTQYF.

Many counts were recorded for this clonotype. J is TRBJ2-7 and V is TRBV7-2, with D maybe TRBD2 (5 bases). V was cut by 3 bases and J by 7 bases, with 10 bases left in between. This CDR3 has 12 residues. Germline CDR1 is SGHTA and CDR2 is FQGNSA. Written as DNA, the CDR3 is TGTGCCAGCAGCTTGACCTTAGCGGAGCAGTACTTC. Protein: CASSLTLAEQYF.

The chain combines TRBV6-2 or TRBV6-3 with TRBJ1-3, with 7 nucleotides matching TRBD1. Losses at the gene ends were 6 bases for V and 0 bases for J; bases not matched to a gene: 8. The length of the CDR3 is 16 residues. From germline, CDR1 is MNHEY and CDR2 SVGEGT. CDR3 nucleotide sequence: TGTGCCAGCAGCAGGGGACAGTCAAGCTCTGGAAACACCATATATTTT. It translates to CASSRGQSSSGNTIYF.

The gene calls are TRBV6-5 and TRBJ2-2, with TRBD1 identical over 7 bases. The CDR3 is made up of 15 amino acids. Germline CDR1 is MNHEY and CDR2 is SVGAGI. V trimming: 5 bases; J trimming: 5 bases; junction bases outside the gene matches: 8. CDR3 in amino acids: CASSSTGVVTGELFF. The CDR3, as DNA: TGTGCCAGCAGTAGTACAGGGGTTGTTACCGGGGAGCTGTTTTTT.

At least ten counts were recorded for this clonotype. The chain links TRBV20-1 to TRBJ2-5; no firm D call. The V and J ends lost 2 bases and 2 bases respectively, with 0 bases between them. Germline V gene data show CDR1 as DFQATT and CDR2 as SNEGSKA (reference sequence). This CDR3 comprises 10 residues. This CDR3 reads CSARQETQYF. For the CDR3, the DNA is TGCAGTGCTAGACAAGAGACCCAGTACTTC.

The chain links TRBV7-2 to TRBJ2-1, with 8 positions matching TRBD2. In germline, CDR1 is SGHTA, CDR2 FQGNSA. J was trimmed by 0 bases and V by 6 bases; bases with no gene match: 4. The CDR3 is made up of 15 amino acids. The CDR3 is CASRGRGVSYNEQFF. CDR3 in DNA: TGTGCCAGCAGAGGGCGGGGGGTCTCCTACAATGAGCAGTTCTTC.

This clonotype was detected only a few times. The V and J genes are TRBV7-2 and TRBJ2-1, with D possibly being TRBD1 or TRBD2 (7 bases each). Germline V lookup: CDR1 SGHTA, CDR2 FQGNSA. V was shortened by 8 bases and J by 2 bases, with 13 bases between the two germline ends. CDR3 size: 14 residues. CDR3 nucleotides: TGTGCCAGCCACAGGGGAGGGGCCTACAATGAGCAGTTCTTC. It specifies CASHRGGAYNEQFF.

Comment on this clonotype: A much larger clone differs by one base, so this may be a read error. CDR3 region: CASSRQGRTEAFF. The CDR3 DNA reads as TGTGCCAGCAGCCGACAGGGGCGGACTGAAGCTTTCTTT. The V and J genes are TRBV12-3 or TRBV12-4 and TRBJ1-1, with 8 positions matching TRBD1. With 6 bases clipped from V and 5 bases from J, the junction kept 5 bases outside the gene matches. The CDR3 extends over 13 amino acids.

This clonotype was detected ten times or more. This rearrangement joins TRBV4-1 to TRBJ1-1; 7 bases are shared with TRBD1. Germline-derived CDR1 and CDR2 are MGHRA and YSYEKL. The CDR3 contains 15 residues. The trim removed 6 bases at V and 6 bases at J, leaving 13 bases unmatched. This CDR3 reads CASRKLDRDAAEAFF. The CDR3 DNA sequence: TGCGCCAGCAGGAAACTAGACAGGGATGCGGCTGAAGCTTTCTTT.

The rearrangement uses TRBV10-3 and TRBJ2-1; 7 nucleotides align to TRBD1. This CDR3 contains 13 residues. Germline CDR1 reads ENHRY; CDR2 reads SYGVKD. After removal of 7 bases from V and 4 bases from J, the junction contained 4 bases not matched to a gene. CDR3 sequence (DNA): TGTGCCATCAACCCGACAGGGTACAATGAGCAGTTCTTC. Protein: CAINPTGYNEQFF.

This rearrangement joins TRBV4-3 to TRBJ1-2; 7 bases map to TRBD1. With 1 base clipped from V and 5 bases from J, the junction kept 13 bases outside the gene matches. This CDR3 is 17 amino acids long. The germline V gene encodes CDR1 LGHNA and CDR2 YSLEER. This chain's CDR3 is CASSQALTDRAPYGYTF. The CDR3 DNA reads as TGCGCCAGCAGCCAAGCCCTAACCGACAGGGCTCCTTATGGCTACACCTTC.

The rearrangement joins TRBV12-3 or TRBV12-4 to TRBJ1-1, with D maybe TRBD1 (5 bases). The CDR3 has 15 amino acids. V was trimmed by 6 bases and J by 4 bases, leaving 18 bases between them. The CDR3 loop reads CASSTPWGGSTEAFF. CDR3 DNA sequence: TGTGCCAGCAGCACACCGTGGGGGGGGAGCACTGAAGCTTTCTTT.

V and J are TRBV20-1 and TRBJ2-4, with D possibly TRBD1 on 5 matching bases. CDR1 and CDR2 from the germline V gene are DFQATT and SNEGSKA (reference sequence). Trimming left V 8 bases short and J 3 bases short, with 14 bases between. CDR3 size: 13 residues. CDR3 residues: CSLRPQGKNIQYF. CDR3 nucleotides: TGCAGTCTTCGCCCCCAGGGCAAAAACATTCAGTACTTC.

V and J are TRBV7-2 and TRBJ2-1, with TRBD2 matching over 13 bases. The CDR3 spans 15 residues. V dropped 7 bases and J dropped 4; count of bases not matched to a gene: 4. Germline V gene data show CDR1 as SGHTA and CDR2 as FQGNSA. This chain's CDR3 is CASTQTSGGYNEQFF. CDR3 DNA sequence: TGTGCCAGCACCCAGACTAGCGGGGGGTACAATGAGCAGTTCTTC.

This clonotype was detected only a few times. V is TRBV7-3 and J is TRBJ2-3, with TRBD2 matching 13 bases. Germline V gene data show CDR1 as SGHTA and CDR2 as FQGTGA. V lost 6 bases to trimming and J lost 0 bases; unmatched junction nucleotides: 9. This CDR3 has 18 residues. The CDR3 here is CASRQWTSGGASTDTQYF. The CDR3 nucleotides read TGTGCCAGCAGGCAGTGGACTAGCGGGGGCGCTAGCACAGATACGCAGTATTTT. The full variable domain, in which reference TRBV7-3 and TRBJ2-3 provide the parts outside the CDR3, is GAGVSQTPSNKVTEKGKYVELRCDPISGHTALYWYRQSLGQGPEFLIYFQGTGAADDSGLPNDRFFAVRPEGSVSTLKIQRTERGDSAVYLCASRQWTSGGASTDTQYFGPGTRLTVL.

This clonotype was observed many times. The chain links TRBV10-3 to TRBJ2-5; 10 bases align to TRBD2. This CDR3 spans 16 amino acids. With V trimmed by 5 bases and J by 1 base, 7 bases remained unmatched. Germline CDR1 ENHRY, CDR2 SYGVKD. Here the CDR3 reads CAISRIAGGLQETQYF. In nucleotides, the CDR3 is TGTGCCATCAGTCGGATAGCGGGGGGCCTCCAAGAGACCCAGTACTTC.

A word on this clonotype: A much larger clonotype is one base distant, so this may be a read error. V gene TRBV29-1 combines with J gene TRBJ2-1, with 8 bases fitting TRBD2. The germline V gene encodes CDR1 SQVTM and CDR2 ANQGSEA. The length of the CDR3 is 14 residues. CDR3 residues: CSALRGGHYIEQFF. CDR3 nucleotide sequence: TGCAGCGCATTACGCGGGGGGCACTACATTGAGCAGTTCTTC.

This clonotype was seen a handful of times. This CDR3 reads CAIAGGENTEAFF. Here the CDR3 DNA reads TGTGCCATCGCCGGGGGGGAGAACACTGAAGCTTTCTTT. V and J are TRBV7-9 and TRBJ1-1; D is perhaps TRBD1 (5 bases). The germline V and J ends were trimmed by 10 bases and 1 base, with 13 bases remaining between them. Looked up from germline, CDR1 is SEHNR and CDR2 is FQNEAQ (reference sequence). This CDR3 is built from 13 residues.

This chain joins TRBV7-2 and TRBJ1-6; tentative D call: TRBD1 (6 bases). The ends were cut back, 2 bases at V and 6 bases at J, with 14 bases in the middle. CDR1 is SGHTA, CDR2 FQGNSA, per germline. This CDR3 is built from 16 residues. The CDR3 sequence is CASSLTGTNFNSPLHF. CDR3 nucleotides: TGTGCCAGCAGCTTAACCGGGACAAACTTTAATTCACCCCTCCACTTT.

This clonotype was seen more than once but under ten times. The CDR3, as DNA: TGTGCCAGCAGCCTCGCAGGGGTGAATAGCTATGGCTACACCTTC. It encodes CASSLAGVNSYGYTF. The genes are TRBV3-1 and TRBJ1-2, with a possible D match to TRBD1 (6 bases). CDR1 is LGHDT, CDR2 YNNKEL, per germline (reference sequence). The CDR3 has 15 residues. V was trimmed by 4 bases and J by 4 bases, leaving 16 bases between them.

This clonotype has at least ten counts. V and J are TRBV24-1 and TRBJ2-3; TRBD2 matches at 8 bases. The CDR3 has 15 residues. Germline lookup yields CDR1 KGHDR and CDR2 SFDVKD. V gave up 1 base and J gave up 4 bases; unmatched junction bases: 3. CDR3 nucleotides: TGTGCCACCAGTGATTTCGGGGGGGGTTCAGATACGCAGTATTTT. This codes for CATSDFGGGSDTQYF.

This clonotype turned up a few times. The rearrangement joins TRBV29-1 to TRBJ2-3; D unresolved. The germline gives CDR1 SQVTM, CDR2 ANQGSEA. V dropped 5 bases and J dropped 4 bases, with 4 bases sitting between them. CDR3 size: 10 residues. CDR3 nucleotide sequence: TGCAGCGTTCAGGCAGATACGCAGTATTTT. Protein: CSVQADTQYF.